This entry lists 21 T cell receptor beta chains sequenced from one sample in a study of tissue T cells after allogeneic stem cell transplantation (dated by TCRdb to about 2022). The library was produced with the immunoSEQ multiplex PCR assay. TCRdb obtained this table from immuneACCESS and retained in-frame rearrangements with V and J assigned. These tables miss some clones; where compared with another copy, unresolved V genes account for less than half of the shortfall, and the remainder is unexplained. The sample yields more than 1,500 clones; 82% were counted once. About 9.6% of the sample is held by the ten biggest clonotypes. This sample's time point label indicates: human tissue collected at research (rapid) autopsy. Over a roughly three-year period, a research-autopsy study prospectively enrolled about 7 adult allo-HCT recipients who had steroid-refractory GVHD. The sample consisted of stomach tissue, taken at autopsy. The receptor set was obtained from a male patient at least 60 years old with steroid-refractory graft-versus-host disease after an allogeneic stem cell transplant. Some T cells may derive from the graft donor when a transplant has been performed.

V gene TRBV5-6 combines with J gene TRBJ1-3; the D is unclear. Germline V gene data show CDR1 as SGHDT and CDR2 as YYEEEE. V was trimmed by 0 bases and J by 4 bases, leaving 8 bases between them. CDR3 length: 14 residues. The CDR3 loop is CASSLDGKGNTIYF. The CDR3 coding sequence is TGTGCCAGCAGCTTGGACGGGAAAGGAAACACCATATATTTT.

The chain combines TRBV7-3 with TRBJ1-1; D perhaps matches TRBD1 (5 bases). Per germline, CDR1 SGHTA and CDR2 FQGTGA. This CDR3 is 13 amino acids long. V was pared by 2 bases and J by 4 bases, with 8 bases between. CDR3 coding DNA: TGTGCCAGCAGCTTAGCAAGGGGCACTGAAGCTTTCTTT. As protein: CASSLARGTEAFF.

The chain recombines TRBV24-1 with TRBJ2-3; 7 bases fit TRBD2. J lost 1 base, V lost 7 bases, and 4 bases had no gene match. The CDR3 consists of 14 residues. CDR1 and CDR2 (germline): KGHDR, SFDVKD. In DNA, the CDR3 is TGTGCCACCAGGGGGGGGGAGGGCACAGATACGCAGTATTTT. This encodes CATRGGEGTDTQYF.

V and J are TRBV28 and TRBJ1-2; 8 positions match TRBD1. CDR3 length: 14 amino acids. V shed 3 bases and J 3 bases; nucleotides not matched to a gene: 3. CDR1 and CDR2 from the germline V gene are MDHEN and SYDVKM. The CDR3 spells CASSFRDRHYGYTF. DNA for the CDR3: TGTGCCAGCAGTTTCCGGGACAGGCACTATGGCTACACCTTC.

The rearrangement links TRBV5-1 to TRBJ1-2, with D unclear. Germline V CDR1 and CDR2: SGHRS, YFSETQ. The length of the CDR3 is 14 residues. The ends were cut back, 2 bases at V and 7 bases at J, with 15 bases in the middle. CDR3 residues: CASSFGVAESGYTF. DNA for the CDR3: TGCGCCAGCAGCTTCGGGGTCGCGGAGTCTGGCTACACCTTC.

The gene calls are TRBV27 and TRBJ1-6; 7 bases agree with TRBD1. CDR1 and CDR2 (germline): MNHEY, SMNVEV (reference sequence). V lost 4 bases, J lost 8 bases, and 17 bases stayed unmatched. The CDR3 runs to 18 residues. The CDR3 nucleotides are TGTGCCAGCAGTTACAGGGGCGATTACGGGAGCTTCGATTCACCCCTCCACTTT. Its protein is CASSYRGDYGSFDSPLHF.

A few counts support this clone. The rearrangement uses TRBV11-2 and TRBJ2-3, with D hard to call. The CDR3 has 15 residues. V dropped 1 base and J dropped 1 base, with 9 bases sitting between them. The germline CDR1 and CDR2 sequences are SGHAT and FQNNGV. The CDR3 coding sequence is TGTGCCAGCAGCTTAGGTTTCGCAGGCACAGATACGCAGTATTTT. Translating gives CASSLGFAGTDTQYF.

This clone was seen only a few times. The chain is built from TRBV5-5 and TRBJ2-3; 8 bases line up with TRBD2. The germline CDR1 and CDR2 sequences are SGHKS and YYEKEE (reference sequence). The V gene end was trimmed by 4 bases and the J gene end by 0 bases; junction bases not matched to a gene: 7. The CDR3 is 16 amino acids. CDR3 amino acids: CASSPRLATSTDTQYF. In DNA form, the CDR3 reads TGTGCCAGCAGCCCGAGACTAGCGACTAGCACAGATACGCAGTATTTT.

The chain employs TRBV6-5 and TRBJ2-3; 13 bases are a match to TRBD2. Germline trimming cut 4 bases from V and 2 bases from J; bases unmatched to any gene: 3. This CDR3 is built from 16 residues. CDR1 is MNHEY and CDR2 is SVGAGI in the germline V gene. Here the CDR3 reads CASSLTSGGATDTQYF. The CDR3 nucleotides are TGTGCCAGCAGTTTAACTAGCGGGGGGGCCACAGATACGCAGTATTTT.

The rearrangement links TRBV15 to TRBJ2-3; no clear D. The CDR3 has 15 residues. Deletions cut 1 base from V and 0 bases from J, with 8 bases between. Germline-derived CDR1 and CDR2 are LNHNV and YYDKDF (reference sequence). This CDR3 reads CATSRVGQSTDTQYF. DNA of the CDR3: TGTGCCACCAGCAGAGTGGGTCAGAGCACAGATACGCAGTATTTT.

The chain combines TRBV11-3 with TRBJ1-1; D gene unclear. The germline gives CDR1 SGHNT, CDR2 YENEEA. Trimming cost V 4 bases and J 3 bases, with 12 bases left between them. CDR3 length: 14 amino acids. CDR3 region: CASSSGDGDTEAFF. The CDR3 DNA reads as TGTGCCAGCAGCTCGGGAGATGGGGACACTGAAGCTTTCTTT.

This clone occurred a few times. The rearrangement links TRBV19 to TRBJ1-1; 7 nucleotides line up with TRBD1. This CDR3 has 14 amino acids. After removal of 4 bases from V and 8 bases from J, the junction contained 10 bases not matched to a gene. The germline gives CDR1 LNHDA, CDR2 SQIVND (reference sequence). CDR3 region: CASSTRAPQGEAFF. The CDR3 bases are TGTGCCAGTAGTACACGTGCCCCACAGGGGGAAGCTTTCTTT. The full variable domain, rest sourced from reference TRBV19 and TRBJ1-1, is DGGITQSPKYLFRKEGQNVTLSCEQNLNHDAMYWYRQDPGQGLRLIYYSQIVNDFQKGDIAEGYSVSREKKESFPLTVTSAQKNPTAFYLCASSTRAPQGEAFFGQGTRLTVV.

This clone has just a few counts. The chain uses TRBV25-1 and TRBJ1-2; D uncertain. The CDR3 extends over 12 amino acids. Trimming left V 2 bases short and J 7 bases short, with 8 bases between. CDR1 and CDR2 from the germline V gene are MGHDK and SYGVNS. The CDR3 here is CASSEGGSGYTF. The CDR3 nucleotides are TGTGCCAGCAGTGAAGGAGGGTCTGGCTACACCTTC.

The chain carries TRBV12-3 or TRBV12-4 and TRBJ1-1; a weak D match, TRBD1 (5 bases). V was trimmed by 6 bases and J by 4 bases, leaving 12 bases between them. The CDR3 length is 13 residues. This CDR3 is CASRWGDGTEAFF. The CDR3 DNA follows: TGTGCCAGCAGATGGGGGGATGGCACTGAAGCTTTCTTT.

The genes are TRBV7-2 and TRBJ2-3; 11 nucleotides line up with TRBD2. CDR1 is SGHTA, CDR2 FQGNSA, per germline. After removal of 6 bases from V and 6 bases from J, the junction contained 14 bases not matched to a gene. The CDR3 has 17 amino acids. CDR3 loop: CASSNRISGGVRDTQYF. In nucleotides, the CDR3 is TGTGCCAGCAGTAACCGAATTAGCGGGGGGGTGAGGGATACGCAGTATTTT.

This clone is a singleton in its sample. The gene calls are TRBV6-5 and TRBJ1-6, with 7 bases aligning to TRBD1. This CDR3 region has 12 residues. Looked up from germline, CDR1 is MNHEY and CDR2 is SVGAGI. Unmatched junction bases numbered 5, after V lost 0 bases and J lost 18 bases. The CDR3 region has the DNA TGTGCCAGCAGTTACTCTGGACAGGCAAACCACTTT. Translation gives CASSYSGQANHF.

This chain links TRBV5-4 with TRBJ1-1; TRBD1 might be the D (5 bases). V was shortened by 5 bases and J by 1 base, with 9 bases between the two germline ends. This CDR3 spans 13 amino acids. Germline V gene data show CDR1 as SGHNT and CDR2 as YYREEE (reference sequence). The CDR3 here is CASRFDRNTEAFF. CDR3 coding DNA: TGTGCCAGCAGATTCGACAGGAACACTGAAGCTTTCTTT. The full variable domain, rest sourced from reference TRBV5-4 and TRBJ1-1, is ETGVTQSPTHLIKTRGQQVTLRCSSQSGHNTVSWYQQALGQGPQFIFQYYREEENGRGNFPPRFSGLQFPNYSSELNVNALELDDSALYLCASRFDRNTEAFFGQGTRLTVV.

This clone was seen once. The chain employs TRBV7-9 and TRBJ1-1, with 11 bases lining up with TRBD1. V was clipped by 5 bases and J by 3 bases; unmatched bases: 5. This CDR3 comprises 15 residues. Germline V gene data show CDR1 as SEHNR and CDR2 as FQNEAQ (reference sequence). CDR3 in amino acids: CASSLGQGGDTEAFF. CDR3 nucleotide sequence: TGTGCCAGCAGCCTGGGACAGGGGGGGGACACTGAAGCTTTCTTT.

A few counts support this clone. The V call is TRBV5-1, the J call TRBJ1-1; weak D call: TRBD1 (5 bases). Deletions cut 0 bases from V and 6 bases from J, with 15 bases between. The V gene's germline CDR1 is SGHRS and CDR2 YFSETQ. The CDR3 loop spans 15 amino acids. The CDR3 loop is CASSLEGREGAEAFF. For the CDR3, the DNA is TGCGCCAGCAGCTTGGAGGGCAGGGAAGGGGCTGAAGCTTTCTTT. The full variable domain, in which reference TRBV5-1 and TRBJ1-1 provide the parts outside the CDR3, is KAGVTQTPRYLIKTRGQQVTLSCSPISGHRSVSWYQQTPGQGLQFLFEYFSETQRNKGNFPGRFSGRQFSNSRSEMNVSTLELGDSALYLCASSLEGREGAEAFFGQGTRLTVV.

J is TRBJ1-2 and V is TRBV7-2, with TRBD1 identical over 8 bases. The V and J ends lost 5 bases and 4 bases, in that order; junction bases with no gene match: 3. Germline V gene sequence: CDR1 SGHTA, CDR2 FQGNSA. CDR3 length: 13 residues. The CDR3 coding sequence is TGTGCCAGCAGCAGTACAGGGGGCTATGGCTACACCTTC. Translation: CASSSTGGYGYTF.

This rearrangement joins TRBV7-2 to TRBJ1-5, with 7 bases aligning to TRBD1. This CDR3 comprises 15 residues. V lost 1 base and J lost 5; bases outside the gene matches: 5. Germline assignment: CDR1 SGHTA and CDR2 FQGNSA. CDR3 amino acids: CASSLGQGGYQPQHF. In DNA form, the CDR3 reads TGTGCCAGCAGCTTAGGCCAAGGGGGCTATCAGCCCCAGCATTTT.